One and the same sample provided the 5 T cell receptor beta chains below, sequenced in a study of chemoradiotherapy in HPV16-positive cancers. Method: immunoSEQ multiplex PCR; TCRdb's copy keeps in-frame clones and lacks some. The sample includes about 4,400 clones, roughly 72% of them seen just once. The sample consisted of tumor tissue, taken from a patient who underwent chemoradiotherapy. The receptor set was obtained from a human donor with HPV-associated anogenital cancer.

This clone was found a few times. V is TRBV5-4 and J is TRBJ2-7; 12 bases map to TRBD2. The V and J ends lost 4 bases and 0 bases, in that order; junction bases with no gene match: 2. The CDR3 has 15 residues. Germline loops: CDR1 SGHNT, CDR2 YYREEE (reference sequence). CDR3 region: CASSPTSGSSYEQYF. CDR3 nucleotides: TGTGCCAGCAGCCCGACTAGCGGGAGCTCCTACGAGCAGTACTTC.

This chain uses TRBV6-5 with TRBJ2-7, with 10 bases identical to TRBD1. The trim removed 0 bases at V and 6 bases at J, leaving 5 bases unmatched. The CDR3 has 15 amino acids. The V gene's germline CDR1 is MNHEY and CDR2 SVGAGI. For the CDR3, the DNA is TGTGCCAGCAGTTACTCATTCGGGACAGGGGTCGAGCAGTACTTC. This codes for CASSYSFGTGVEQYF.

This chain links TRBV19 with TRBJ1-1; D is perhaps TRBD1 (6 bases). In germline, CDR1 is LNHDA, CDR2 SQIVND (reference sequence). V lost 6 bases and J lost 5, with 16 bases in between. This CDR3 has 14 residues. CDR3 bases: TGTGCCAGTAGCCCCTTGGGGGCGGAGACTGAAGCTTTCTTT. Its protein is CASSPLGAETEAFF. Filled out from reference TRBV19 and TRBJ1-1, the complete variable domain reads DGGITQSPKYLFRKEGQNVTLSCEQNLNHDAMYWYRQDPGQGLRLIYYSQIVNDFQKGDIAEGYSVSREKKESFPLTVTSAQKNPTAFYLCASSPLGAETEAFFGQGTRLTVV.

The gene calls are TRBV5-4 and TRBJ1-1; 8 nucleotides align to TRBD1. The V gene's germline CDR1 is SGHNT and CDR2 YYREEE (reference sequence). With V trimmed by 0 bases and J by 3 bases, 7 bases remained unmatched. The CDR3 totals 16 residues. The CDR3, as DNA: TGTGCCAGCAGCTTGGAAAGTAGACAGGGGCACACTGAAGCTTTCTTT. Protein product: CASSLESRQGHTEAFF.

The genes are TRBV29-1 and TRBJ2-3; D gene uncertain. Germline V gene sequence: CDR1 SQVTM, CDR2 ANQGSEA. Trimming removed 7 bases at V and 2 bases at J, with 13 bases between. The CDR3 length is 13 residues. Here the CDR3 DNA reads TGCAGCGCAGCCGGGCCCCACACAGATACGCAGTATTTT. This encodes CSAAGPHTDTQYF.